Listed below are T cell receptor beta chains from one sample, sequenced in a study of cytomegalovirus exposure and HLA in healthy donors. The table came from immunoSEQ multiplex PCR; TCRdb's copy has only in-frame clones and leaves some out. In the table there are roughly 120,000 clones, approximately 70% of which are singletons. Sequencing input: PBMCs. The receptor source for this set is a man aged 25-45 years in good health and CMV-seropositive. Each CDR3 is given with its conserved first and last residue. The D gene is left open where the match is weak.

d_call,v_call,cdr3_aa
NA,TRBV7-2,CASSYDRRDTQYF
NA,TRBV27,CASSSQGGSMEEGYTF
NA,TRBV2,CASSVVDSRYGYTF
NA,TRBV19,CASSPGPGVVGQPQHF
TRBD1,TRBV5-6,CASSPGTGGGQTQYF
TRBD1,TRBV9,CASSRDSNYGYTF
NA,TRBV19,CASSKFGPNTEAFF
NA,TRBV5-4,CASSFSTSTDTQYF
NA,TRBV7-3,CASSPQRRDPGTPRGTGELFF
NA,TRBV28,CASSLPDSLNTEAFF
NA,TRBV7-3,CASSLGPLRHEKLFF
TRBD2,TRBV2,CASNRLAGGPNEQFF
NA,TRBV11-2,CASSRQMFSPEQYF